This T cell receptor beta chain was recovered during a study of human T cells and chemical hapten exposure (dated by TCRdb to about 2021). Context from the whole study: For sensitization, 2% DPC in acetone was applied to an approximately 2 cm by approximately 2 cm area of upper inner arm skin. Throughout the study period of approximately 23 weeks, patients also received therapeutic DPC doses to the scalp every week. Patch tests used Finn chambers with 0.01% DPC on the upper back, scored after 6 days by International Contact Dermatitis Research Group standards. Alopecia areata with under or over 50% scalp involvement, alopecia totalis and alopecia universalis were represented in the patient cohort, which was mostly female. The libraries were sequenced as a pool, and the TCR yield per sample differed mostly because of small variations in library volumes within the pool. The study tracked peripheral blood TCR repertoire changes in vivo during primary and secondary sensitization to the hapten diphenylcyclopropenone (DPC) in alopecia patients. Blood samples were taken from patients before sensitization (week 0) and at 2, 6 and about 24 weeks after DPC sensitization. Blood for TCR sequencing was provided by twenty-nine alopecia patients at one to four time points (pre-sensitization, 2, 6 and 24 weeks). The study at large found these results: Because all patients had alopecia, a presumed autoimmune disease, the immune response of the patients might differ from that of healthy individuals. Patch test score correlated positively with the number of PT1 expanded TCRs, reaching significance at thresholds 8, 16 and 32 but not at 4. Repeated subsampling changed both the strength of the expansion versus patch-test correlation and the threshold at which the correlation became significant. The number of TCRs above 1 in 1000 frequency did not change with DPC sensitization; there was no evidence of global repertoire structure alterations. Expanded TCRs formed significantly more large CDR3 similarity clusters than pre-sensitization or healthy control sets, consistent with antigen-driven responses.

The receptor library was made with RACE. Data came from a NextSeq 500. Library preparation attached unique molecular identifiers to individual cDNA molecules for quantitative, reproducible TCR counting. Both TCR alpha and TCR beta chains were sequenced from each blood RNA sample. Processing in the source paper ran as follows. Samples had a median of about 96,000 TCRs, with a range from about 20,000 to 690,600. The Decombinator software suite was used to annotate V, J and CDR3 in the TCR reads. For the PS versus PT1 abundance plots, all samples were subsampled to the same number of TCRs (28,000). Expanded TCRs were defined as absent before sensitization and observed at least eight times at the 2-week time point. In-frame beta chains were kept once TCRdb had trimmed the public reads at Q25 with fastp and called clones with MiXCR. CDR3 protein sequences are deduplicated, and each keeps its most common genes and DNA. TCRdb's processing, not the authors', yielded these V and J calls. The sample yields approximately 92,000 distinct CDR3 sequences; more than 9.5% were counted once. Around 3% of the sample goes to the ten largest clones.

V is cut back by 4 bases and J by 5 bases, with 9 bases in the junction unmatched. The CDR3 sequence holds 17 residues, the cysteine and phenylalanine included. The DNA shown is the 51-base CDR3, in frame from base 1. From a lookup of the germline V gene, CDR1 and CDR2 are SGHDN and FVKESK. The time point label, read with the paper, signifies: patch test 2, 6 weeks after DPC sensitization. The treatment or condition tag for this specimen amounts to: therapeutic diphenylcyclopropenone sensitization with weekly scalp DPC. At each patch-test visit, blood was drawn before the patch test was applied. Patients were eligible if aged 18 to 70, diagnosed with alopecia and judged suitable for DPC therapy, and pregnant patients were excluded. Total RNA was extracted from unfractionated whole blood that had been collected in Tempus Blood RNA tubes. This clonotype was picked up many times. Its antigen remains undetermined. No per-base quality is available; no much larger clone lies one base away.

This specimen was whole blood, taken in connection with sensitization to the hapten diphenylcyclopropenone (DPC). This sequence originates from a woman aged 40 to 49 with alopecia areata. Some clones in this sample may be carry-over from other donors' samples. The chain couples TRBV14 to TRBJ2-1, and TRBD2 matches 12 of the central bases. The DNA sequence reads TGTGCCAGCAGCCTAAGGAGGACTAGCGGGATGAACAATGAGCAGTTCTTC. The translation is CASSLRRTSGMNNEQFF.